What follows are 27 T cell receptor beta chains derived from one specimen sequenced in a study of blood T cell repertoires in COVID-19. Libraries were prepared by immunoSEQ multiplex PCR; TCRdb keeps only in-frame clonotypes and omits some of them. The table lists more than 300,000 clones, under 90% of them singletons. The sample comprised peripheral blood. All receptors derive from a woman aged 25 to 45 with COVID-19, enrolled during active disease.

This chain's CDR3 is CASSGGTHTGELFF. In DNA form, the CDR3 reads TGTGCCAGCAGTGGGGGGACTCACACCGGGGAGCTGTTTTTT. J is TRBJ2-2 and V is TRBV6-2 or TRBV6-3; D might be TRBD2 (6 bases). The V end lost 5 bases, the J end lost 3 bases, and 10 bases lay between the germline ends. The CDR3 has 14 amino acids. CDR1 and CDR2 (germline): MNHEY, SVGEGT.

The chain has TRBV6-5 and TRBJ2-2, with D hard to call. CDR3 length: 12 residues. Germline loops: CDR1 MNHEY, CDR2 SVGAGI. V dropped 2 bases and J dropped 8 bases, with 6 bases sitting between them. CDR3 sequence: CASSYEWGELFF. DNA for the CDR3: TGTGCCAGCAGTTACGAGTGGGGGGAGCTGTTTTTT.

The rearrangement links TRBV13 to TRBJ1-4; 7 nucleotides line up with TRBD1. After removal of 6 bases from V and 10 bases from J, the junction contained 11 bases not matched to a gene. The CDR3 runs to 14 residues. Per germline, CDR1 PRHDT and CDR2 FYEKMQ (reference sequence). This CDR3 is CASRKTGYHGKLFF. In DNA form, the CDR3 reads TGTGCCAGCAGAAAGACAGGGTACCATGGAAAACTGTTTTTT.

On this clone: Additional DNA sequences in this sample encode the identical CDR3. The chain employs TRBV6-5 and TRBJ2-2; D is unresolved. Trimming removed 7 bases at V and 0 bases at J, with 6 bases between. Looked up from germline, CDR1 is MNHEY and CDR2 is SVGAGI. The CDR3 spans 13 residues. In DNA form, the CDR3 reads TGTGCCAGCATTTCAGCGAACACCGGGGAGCTGTTTTTT. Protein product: CASISANTGELFF.

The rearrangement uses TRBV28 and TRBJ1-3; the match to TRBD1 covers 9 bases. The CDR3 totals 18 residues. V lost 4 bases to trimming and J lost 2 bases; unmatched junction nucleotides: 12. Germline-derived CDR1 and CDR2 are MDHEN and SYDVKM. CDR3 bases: TGTGCCAGCAGTTCCCCGGGACAGGGCTTCCCCACTGGAAACACCATATATTTT. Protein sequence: CASSSPGQGFPTGNTIYF.

CDR3 in amino acids: CASSWESGETQYF. The CDR3 DNA reads as TGTGCCAGCAGCTGGGAGAGTGGAGAGACCCAGTACTTC. The rearrangement uses TRBV7-9 and TRBJ2-5, with a possible D match to TRBD2 (5 bases). V was cut by 4 bases and J by 4 bases, with 10 bases left in between. Germline CDR1 reads SEHNR; CDR2 reads FQNEAQ (reference sequence). The CDR3 length is 13 residues.

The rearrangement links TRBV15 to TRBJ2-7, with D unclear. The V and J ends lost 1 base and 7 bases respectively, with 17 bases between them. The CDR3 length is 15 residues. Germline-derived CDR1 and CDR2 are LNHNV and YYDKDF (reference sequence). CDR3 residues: CATSRGWSVLREQYF. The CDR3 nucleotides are TGTGCCACCAGCAGAGGTTGGAGTGTCCTACGAGAGCAGTACTTC.

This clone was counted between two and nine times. Written as DNA, the CDR3 is TGTGCCTGGAGTATCGGTACGAACACTGAAGCTTTCTTT. This sequence encodes CAWSIGTNTEAFF. The genes are TRBV30 and TRBJ1-1; no firm D call. Trimming shortened V by 2 bases and J by 1 base, and 8 bases separated the two germline ends. The CDR3 covers 13 residues. Germline CDR1 and CDR2: GTSNPN and SVGIG (reference sequence).

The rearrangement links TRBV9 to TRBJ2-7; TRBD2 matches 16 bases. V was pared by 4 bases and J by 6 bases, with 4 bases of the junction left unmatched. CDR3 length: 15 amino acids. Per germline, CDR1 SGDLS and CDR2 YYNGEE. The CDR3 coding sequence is TGTGCCAGCAGCCGGGGACTAGCGGGGGGGTCCGAGCAGTACTTC. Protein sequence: CASSRGLAGGSEQYF.

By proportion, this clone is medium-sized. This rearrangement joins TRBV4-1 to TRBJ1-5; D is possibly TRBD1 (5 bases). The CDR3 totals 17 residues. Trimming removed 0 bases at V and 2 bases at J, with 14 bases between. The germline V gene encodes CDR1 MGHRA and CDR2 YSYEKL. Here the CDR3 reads CASSQDTGGFGNQPQHF. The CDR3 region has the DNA TGCGCCAGCAGCCAAGATACGGGGGGTTTCGGCAATCAGCCCCAGCATTTT.

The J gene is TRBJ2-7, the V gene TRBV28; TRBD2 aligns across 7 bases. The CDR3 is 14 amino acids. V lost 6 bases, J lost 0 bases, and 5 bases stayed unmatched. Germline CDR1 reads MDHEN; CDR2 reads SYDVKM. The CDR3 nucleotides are TGTGCCAGCAGCCCCGGGGGGTACTCCTACGAGCAGTACGTC. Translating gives CASSPGGYSYEQYV.

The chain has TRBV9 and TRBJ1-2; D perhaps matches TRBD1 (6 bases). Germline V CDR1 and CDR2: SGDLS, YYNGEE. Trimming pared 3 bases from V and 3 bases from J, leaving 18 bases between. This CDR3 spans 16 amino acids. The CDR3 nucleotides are TGTGCCAGCAGCGGGAACAGGGCGAACATTTACTATGGCTACACCTTC. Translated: CASSGNRANIYYGYTF.

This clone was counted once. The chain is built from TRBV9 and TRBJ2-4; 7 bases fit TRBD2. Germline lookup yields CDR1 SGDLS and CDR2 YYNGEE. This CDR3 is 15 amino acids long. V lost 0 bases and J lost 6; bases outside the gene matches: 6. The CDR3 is CASSVGGGEGNIQYF. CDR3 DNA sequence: TGTGCCAGCAGCGTAGGCGGGGGTGAGGGAAACATTCAGTACTTC.

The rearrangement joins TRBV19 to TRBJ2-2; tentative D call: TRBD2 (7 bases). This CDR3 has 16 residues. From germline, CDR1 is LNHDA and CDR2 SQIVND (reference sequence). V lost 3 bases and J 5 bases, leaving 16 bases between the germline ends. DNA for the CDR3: TGTGCCAGTAGTATCCTTGTGGGGGGGCCAACCGGGGAGCTGTTTTTT. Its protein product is CASSILVGGPTGELFF.

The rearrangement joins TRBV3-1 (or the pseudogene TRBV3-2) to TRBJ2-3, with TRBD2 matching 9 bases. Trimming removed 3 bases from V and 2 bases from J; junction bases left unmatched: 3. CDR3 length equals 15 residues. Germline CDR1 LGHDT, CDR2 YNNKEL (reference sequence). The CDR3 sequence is CASSQSSGVTDTQYF. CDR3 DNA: TGTGCCAGCAGCCAGTCTAGCGGGGTCACAGATACGCAGTATTTT.

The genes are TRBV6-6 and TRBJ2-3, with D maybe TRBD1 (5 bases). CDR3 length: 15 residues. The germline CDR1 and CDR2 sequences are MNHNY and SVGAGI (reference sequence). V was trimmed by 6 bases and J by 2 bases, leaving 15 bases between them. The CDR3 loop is CASSNQGKNTDTQYF. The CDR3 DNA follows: TGTGCCAGCAGCAACCAGGGAAAAAACACAGATACGCAGTATTTT.

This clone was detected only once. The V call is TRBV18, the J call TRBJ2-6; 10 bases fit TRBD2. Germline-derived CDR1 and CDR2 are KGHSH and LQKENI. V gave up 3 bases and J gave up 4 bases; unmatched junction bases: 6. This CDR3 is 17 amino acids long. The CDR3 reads CASSPALAGAGANVLTF. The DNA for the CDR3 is TGTGCCAGCTCACCGGCCCTAGCGGGGGCCGGGGCCAACGTCCTGACTTTC.

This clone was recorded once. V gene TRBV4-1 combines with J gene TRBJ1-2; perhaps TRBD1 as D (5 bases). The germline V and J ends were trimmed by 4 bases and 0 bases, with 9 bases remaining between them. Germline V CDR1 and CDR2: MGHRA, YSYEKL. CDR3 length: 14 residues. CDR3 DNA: TGCGCCAGCAGCCTCCCAGGGACTAACTATGGCTACACCTTC. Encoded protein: CASSLPGTNYGYTF.

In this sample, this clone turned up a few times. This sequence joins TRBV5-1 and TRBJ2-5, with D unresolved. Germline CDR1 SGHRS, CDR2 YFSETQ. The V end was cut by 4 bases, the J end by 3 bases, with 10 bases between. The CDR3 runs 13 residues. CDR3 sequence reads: CASSRQEKETQYF. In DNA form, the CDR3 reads TGCGCCAGCAGCCGGCAGGAAAAAGAGACCCAGTACTTC.

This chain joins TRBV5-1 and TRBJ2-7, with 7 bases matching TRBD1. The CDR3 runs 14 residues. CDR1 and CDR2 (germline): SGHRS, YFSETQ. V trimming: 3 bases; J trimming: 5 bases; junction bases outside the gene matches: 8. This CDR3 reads CASSSRDRVNEQYF. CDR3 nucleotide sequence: TGCGCCAGCAGCTCCCGGGACAGAGTTAACGAGCAGTACTTC.

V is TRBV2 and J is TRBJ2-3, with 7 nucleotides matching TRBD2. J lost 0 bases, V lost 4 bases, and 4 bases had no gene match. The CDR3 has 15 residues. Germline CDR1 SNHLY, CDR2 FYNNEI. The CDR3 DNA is TGTGCCAGCAGTGCGGAGCGGGGTAGCACAGATACGCAGTATTTT. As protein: CASSAERGSTDTQYF.

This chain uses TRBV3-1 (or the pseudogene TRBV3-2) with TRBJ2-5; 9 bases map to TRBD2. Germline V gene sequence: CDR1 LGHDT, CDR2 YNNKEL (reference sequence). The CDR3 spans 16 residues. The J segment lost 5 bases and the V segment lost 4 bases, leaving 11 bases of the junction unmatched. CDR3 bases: TGTGCCAGCAGCCCCTTGCGGGGGGGCCTCGGGGAGACCCAGTACTTC. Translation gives CASSPLRGGLGETQYF.

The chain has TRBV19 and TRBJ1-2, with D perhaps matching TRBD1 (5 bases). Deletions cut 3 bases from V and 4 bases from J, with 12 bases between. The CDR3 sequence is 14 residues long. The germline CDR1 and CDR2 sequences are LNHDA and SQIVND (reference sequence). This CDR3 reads CASSMVAQGYGYTF. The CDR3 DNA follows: TGTGCCAGTAGTATGGTCGCCCAGGGCTATGGCTACACCTTC.

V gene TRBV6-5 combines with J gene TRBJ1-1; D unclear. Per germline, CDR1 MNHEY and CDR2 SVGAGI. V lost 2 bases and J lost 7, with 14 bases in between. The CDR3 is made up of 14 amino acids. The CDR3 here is CASSYGSGGYEAFF. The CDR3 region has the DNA TGTGCCAGCAGTTACGGGTCGGGAGGGTATGAAGCTTTCTTT.

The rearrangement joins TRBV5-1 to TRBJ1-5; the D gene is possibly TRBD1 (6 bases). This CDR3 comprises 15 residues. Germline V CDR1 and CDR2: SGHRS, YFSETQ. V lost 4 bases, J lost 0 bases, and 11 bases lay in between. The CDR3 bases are TGCGCCAGCAGCCCAGGACAGACTAGCAATCAGCCCCAGCATTTT. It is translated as CASSPGQTSNQPQHF. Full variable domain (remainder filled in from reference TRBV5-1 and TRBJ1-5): KAGVTQTPRYLIKTRGQQVTLSCSPISGHRSVSWYQQTPGQGLQFLFEYFSETQRNKGNFPGRFSGRQFSNSRSEMNVSTLELGDSALYLCASSPGQTSNQPQHFGDGTRLSIL.

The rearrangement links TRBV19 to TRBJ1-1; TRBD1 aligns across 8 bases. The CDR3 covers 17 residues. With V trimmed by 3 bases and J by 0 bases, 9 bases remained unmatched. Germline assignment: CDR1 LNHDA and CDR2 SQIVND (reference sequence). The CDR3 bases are TGTGCCAGTAGTATTCAGGGGGCGAGCGGCATGAACACTGAAGCTTTCTTT. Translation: CASSIQGASGMNTEAFF.

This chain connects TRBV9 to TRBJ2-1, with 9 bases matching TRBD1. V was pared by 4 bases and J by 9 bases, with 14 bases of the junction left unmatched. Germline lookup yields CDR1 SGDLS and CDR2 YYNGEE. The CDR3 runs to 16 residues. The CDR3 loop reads CASSHTGGWDYGEQFF. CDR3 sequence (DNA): TGTGCCAGCAGCCATACAGGGGGCTGGGACTACGGTGAGCAGTTCTTC.